What follows describes a single T cell receptor (beta chain). The antigen it recognizes is unknown. No base qualities exist here, and no much larger clone lies one base off it. The sample comes from a study of blood T cells in healthy people across ages (dated by TCRdb to 2014 to 2015). Regarding the study in general: Template switching captured roughly one uniquely barcoded TCR beta cDNA molecule per two T cells in model experiments. To track age-related changes in TCR beta repertoire diversity, the study relied on deep sequencing normalized with unique cDNA molecular identifiers. The donors were divided into four age groups: young (average approximately 15 years), middle-aged (roughly 42), aged (approximately 62) and long-lived (about 84). For two donors (one aged 18 to 29 and one aged 80 or older), the study analyzed two additional independent replicas of 1 million unique cDNA reads from the same blood draw. Overall study results and their limits: There was a strong correlation between observed TCR beta diversity and the percentage of naive T cells measured by flow cytometry. The long-lived group showed more naive CD4+ T cells, fewer expanded clones and increased TCR diversity than the aged group, suggesting age selection. Observed TCR beta diversity per million T cells fell roughly linearly with age, and a significant reduction was already apparent by age around 44. Estimates of total diversity from one million sequenced T cells were regarded as lower bounds and underestimates. The CMV infection status of donors was not known, potentially confounding age-related changes in expanded clonotypes. Bulk unsorted PBMC profiling prevented conclusive comparison of naive and antigen-experienced compartments.

The 39 donors, aged about 6 to 100 years, were systemically healthy Caucasian individuals from Russia. Each donor gave 8 to 10 milliliters of peripheral blood, drawn into EDTA-treated Vacutainer tubes. Ficoll-Paque density-gradient centrifugation was used to isolate PBMCs, with at least 6.5 million obtained per sample. Trizol reagent was used to extract total RNA from PBMCs, with at least 6 micrograms per sample. For every donor, flow cytometry on a PBMC aliquot measured the percentage of naive CD45RAhigh/CD27high T cells. The V end gives up 5 bases and the J end 8 bases, leaving 8 bases in the junction not matched to a gene. Taken from the germline V gene, the CDR1 and CDR2 loops are SGHVS and FQNEAQ. From the cysteine up to the phenylalanine, the CDR3 has a length of 14 residues. Just the 42-base CDR3 DNA is kept, in frame starting at base 1. The library was obtained by 5' RACE. Sequenced on an Illumina HiSeq 2500. A second PCR of roughly 7 to 11 cycles was performed with a sample-barcoded 5' primer and a J-beta primer mix. Each TCR beta cDNA molecule received a unique molecular identifier from a template-switch 5' adaptor carrying 12 random nucleotides. Each sample yielded at least 3 million CDR3-containing paired-end reads. All of the RNA was converted into first-strand cDNA using the Mint cDNA synthesis kit, with a TRBC-specific oligonucleotide serving as the primer. After uracil-DNA glycosylase treatment, a first 18-cycle PCR used universal primers M1SS and BC2_uni_R on all cDNA. Concerning the study's data processing: Normalization of each sample was performed by random selection of 1 million high-quality reads, each carrying a distinct molecular identifier. Reads sharing molecular identifiers were discarded rather than binned into consensus sequences. MiTCR, run with a Q25 quality threshold and the strictest error-elimination algorithm, handled CDR3 identification, clonotype clustering and error correction. A nonparametric unseen species model with Euler transformation was used to estimate lower-bound total TCR beta diversity. TCRdb applied fastp at Q25 and MiXCR to the public reads, then kept only in-frame beta chains. Merged by CDR3 protein, the rows form single entries marked with the most common genes and DNA. For this entry, the V and J calls and clone size follow TCRdb and not the study's own pipeline. This sample has more than 900,000 distinct CDR3 sequences in its table, and 20% to 25% of those were observed once. Approximately 0.71% of the sample is taken by the ten largest.

These data are also associated with another study on T cells of mothers and their children. As the second study states: The donors were nine systemically healthy Caucasian individuals, made up of three mothers and their six children. cDNA synthesis used all of the extracted RNA, with approximately 1.6 ug of RNA in each 15 ul reaction. In the second PCR, the M1S primer added sample barcodes and 2-4 random nucleotides. More than 9 million TCR beta CDR3 reads were obtained from each mother, and some 3.3 million reads were obtained from each child. Thymic selection shapes the output of TCR recombination in a similar way in related and unrelated pairs, and inherited differences have a minor effect. Related mother-child pairs always showed normalized repertoire overlap that was slightly higher than in unrelated mother-child pairs, though the difference was never significant. No persistent microchimeric T cell clones were detected, at a sensitivity of 80 to 100 clones per million clonotypes. In the study, deep NGS was used to compare the TCR beta repertoires of mothers and children, and features distinguishing related mother-child pairs from unrelated individuals were sought. The mean age was around 40 +/- 4 years for the mothers and around 10 +/- 4 years for the children. Libraries were sequenced on Illumina HiSeq 2000 with 100+100 nt paired-end reads after adapter ligation with NEBNext reagents. To avoid cross-contamination, the mother libraries and the child libraries were prepared a month apart and sequenced in separate runs. For each donor, between roughly 450,000 and 2,100,000 distinct TCR beta clonotypes were identified. Naive TCR beta clonotypes were estimated from low-frequency clonotypes matched to each donor's FACS-determined naive share, without sorting.

Material: blood. The rearrangement combines TRBV7-8 with TRBJ1-1, and 10 junctional nucleotides match TRBD1. The clonotype comes from a girl aged 2-10 years in good health. The CDR3 in this case is CASSPGGQGIEAFF. The sequenced DNA: TGTGCCAGCAGCCCAGGGGGACAGGGGATCGAAGCTTTCTTT.